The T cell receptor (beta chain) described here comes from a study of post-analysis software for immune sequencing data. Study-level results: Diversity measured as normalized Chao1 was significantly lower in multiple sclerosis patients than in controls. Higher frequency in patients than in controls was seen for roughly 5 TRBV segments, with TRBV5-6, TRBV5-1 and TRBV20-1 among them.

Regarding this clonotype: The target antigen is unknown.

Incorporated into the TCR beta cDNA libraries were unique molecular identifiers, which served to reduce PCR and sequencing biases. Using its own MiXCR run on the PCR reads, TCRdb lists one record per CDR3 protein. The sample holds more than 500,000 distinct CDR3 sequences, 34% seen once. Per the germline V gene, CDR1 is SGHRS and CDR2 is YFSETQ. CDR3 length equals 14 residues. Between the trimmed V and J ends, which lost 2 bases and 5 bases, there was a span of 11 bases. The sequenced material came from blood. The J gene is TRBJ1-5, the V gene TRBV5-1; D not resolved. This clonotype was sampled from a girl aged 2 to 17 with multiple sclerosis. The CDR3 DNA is TGCGCCAGCAGCTTAGAACCCCACTATCAGCCCCAGCATTTT. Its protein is CASSLEPHYQPQHF.